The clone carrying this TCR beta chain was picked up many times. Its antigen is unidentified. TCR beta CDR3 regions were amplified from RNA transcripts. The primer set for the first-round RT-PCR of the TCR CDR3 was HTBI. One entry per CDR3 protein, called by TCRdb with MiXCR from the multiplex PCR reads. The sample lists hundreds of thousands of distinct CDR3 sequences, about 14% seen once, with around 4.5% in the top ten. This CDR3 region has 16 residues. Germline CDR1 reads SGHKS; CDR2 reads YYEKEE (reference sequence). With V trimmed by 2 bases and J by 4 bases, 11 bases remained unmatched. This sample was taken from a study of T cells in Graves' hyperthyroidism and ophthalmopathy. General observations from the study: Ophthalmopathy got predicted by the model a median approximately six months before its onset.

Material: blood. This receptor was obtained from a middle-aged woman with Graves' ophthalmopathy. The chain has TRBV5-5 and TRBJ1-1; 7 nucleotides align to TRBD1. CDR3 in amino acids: CASSFEPGQRVTEAFF. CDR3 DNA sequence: TGTGCCAGCAGCTTTGAGCCGGGACAGAGGGTCACTGAAGCTTTCTTT.